What follows is one T cell receptor (beta chain) and its context. What it binds is not known. The germline V gene encodes CDR1 LGHDT and CDR2 YNNKEL (reference sequence). The CDR3 is made up of 14 amino acids. J lost 5 bases, V lost 5 bases, and 7 bases had no gene match. This specimen belongs to a study of post-analysis software for immune sequencing data. Built from TCR beta cDNA, the libraries had unique molecular identifiers in them. The source material, about 0.9 to 10 million T cells, gave rise to 500,000 or so cDNA molecules. TCRdb redid the calling of the PCR reads with MiXCR, one entry per CDR3 protein. The sample lists roughly 600,000 distinct CDR3 sequences; around 40% were seen once. Overall study findings and caveats: Five TRBV segments, including TRBV5-6, TRBV5-1 and TRBV20-1, were more frequent in patients than controls. When compared against controls, multiple sclerosis patients showed significantly lower normalized Chao1 diversity.

This sequence originates from a girl aged 10 to 17 with multiple sclerosis. The sequencing input was blood. The V gene is TRBV3-1, the J gene TRBJ2-3; 7 bases align to TRBD1. The CDR3 DNA is TGTGCCAGCAGCTTCGGACAGGTGGTAGATACGCAGTATTTT. Translation: CASSFGQVVDTQYF.